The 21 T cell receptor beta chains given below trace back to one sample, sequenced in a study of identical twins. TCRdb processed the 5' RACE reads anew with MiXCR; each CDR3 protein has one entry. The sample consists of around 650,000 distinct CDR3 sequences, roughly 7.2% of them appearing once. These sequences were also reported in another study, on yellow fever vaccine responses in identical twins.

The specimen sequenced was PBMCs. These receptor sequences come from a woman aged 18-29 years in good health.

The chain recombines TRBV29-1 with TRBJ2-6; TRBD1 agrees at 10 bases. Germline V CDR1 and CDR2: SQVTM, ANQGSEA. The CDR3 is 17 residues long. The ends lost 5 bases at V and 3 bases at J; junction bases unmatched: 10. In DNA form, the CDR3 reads TGCAGCGTTCCCCCGAGGACAGGGGGGGGTGGGGCCAACGTCCTGACTTTC. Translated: CSVPPRTGGGGANVLTF.

CDR3 amino acids: CASVNSGLAGEANTGELFF. CDR3 nucleotides: TGTGCCAGCGTTAATTCGGGACTAGCGGGGGAAGCGAACACCGGGGAGCTGTTTTTT. The genes are TRBV12-3 or TRBV12-4 and TRBJ2-2; TRBD2 aligns across 14 bases. Unmatched junction bases numbered 11, after V lost 8 bases and J lost 0 bases. The CDR3 runs to 19 residues.

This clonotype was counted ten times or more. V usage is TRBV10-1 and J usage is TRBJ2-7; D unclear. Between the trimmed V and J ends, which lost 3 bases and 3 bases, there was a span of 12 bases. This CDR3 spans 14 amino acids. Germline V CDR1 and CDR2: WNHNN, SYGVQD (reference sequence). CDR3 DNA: TGCGCCAGCAGTGATCGGCCGTTAGGCTACGAGCAGTACTTC. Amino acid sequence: CASSDRPLGYEQYF.

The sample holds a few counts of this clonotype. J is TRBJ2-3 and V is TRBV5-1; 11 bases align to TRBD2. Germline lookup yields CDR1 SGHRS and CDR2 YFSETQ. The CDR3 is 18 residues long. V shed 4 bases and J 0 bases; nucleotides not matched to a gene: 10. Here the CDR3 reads CASSQSLSGRASTDTQYF. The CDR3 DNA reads TGCGCCAGCAGCCAGTCTCTTAGCGGGAGGGCCAGCACAGATACGCAGTATTTT.

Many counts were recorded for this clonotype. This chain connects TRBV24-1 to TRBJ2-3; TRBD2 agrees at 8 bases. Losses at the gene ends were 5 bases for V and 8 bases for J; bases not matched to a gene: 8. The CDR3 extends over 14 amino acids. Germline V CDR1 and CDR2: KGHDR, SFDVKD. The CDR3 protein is CATSGRTSFSTQYF. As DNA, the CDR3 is TGTGCCACCAGTGGAAGGACTAGCTTCTCTACGCAGTATTTT.

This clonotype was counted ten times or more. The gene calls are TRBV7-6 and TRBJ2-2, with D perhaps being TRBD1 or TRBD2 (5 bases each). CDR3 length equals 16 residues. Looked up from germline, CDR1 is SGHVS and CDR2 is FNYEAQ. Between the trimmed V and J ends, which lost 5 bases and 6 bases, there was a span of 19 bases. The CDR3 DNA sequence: TGTGCCAGCAGCCCCCGTGGTACGACGGGACCCGGGGAGCTGTTTTTT. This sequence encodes CASSPRGTTGPGELFF.

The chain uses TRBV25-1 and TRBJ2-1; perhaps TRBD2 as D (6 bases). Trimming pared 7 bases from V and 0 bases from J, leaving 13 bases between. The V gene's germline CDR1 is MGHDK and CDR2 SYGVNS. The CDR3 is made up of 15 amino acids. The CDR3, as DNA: TGTGCCAGCACTGGCGGGGCCGGCTCCTACAATGAGCAGTTCTTC. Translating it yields CASTGGAGSYNEQFF. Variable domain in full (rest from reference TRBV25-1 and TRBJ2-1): EADIYQTPRYLVIGTGKKITLECSQTMGHDKMYWYQQDPGMELHLIHYSYGVNSTEKGDLSSESTVSRIRTEHFPLTLESARPSHTSQYLCASTGGAGSYNEQFFGPGTRLTVL.

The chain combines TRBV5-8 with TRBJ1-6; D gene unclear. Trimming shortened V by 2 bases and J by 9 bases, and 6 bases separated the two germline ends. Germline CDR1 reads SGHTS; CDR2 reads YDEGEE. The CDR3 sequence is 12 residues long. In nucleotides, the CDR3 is TGTGCCAGCAGCTTCGACCTTTCACCCCTCCACTTT. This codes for CASSFDLSPLHF.

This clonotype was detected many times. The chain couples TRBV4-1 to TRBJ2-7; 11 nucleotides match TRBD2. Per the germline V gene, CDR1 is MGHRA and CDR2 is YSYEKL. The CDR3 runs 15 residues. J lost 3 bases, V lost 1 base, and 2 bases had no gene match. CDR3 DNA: TGCGCCAGCAGCCAAGGACTAGCGGGGAACTACGAGCAGTACTTC. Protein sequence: CASSQGLAGNYEQYF.

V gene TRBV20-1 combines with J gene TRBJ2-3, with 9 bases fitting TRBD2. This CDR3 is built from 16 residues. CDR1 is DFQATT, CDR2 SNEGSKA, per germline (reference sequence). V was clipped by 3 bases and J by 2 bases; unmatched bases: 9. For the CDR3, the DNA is TGCAGTGCTAGTTTCCCCCAGCGGGGGGTCACAGATACGCAGTATTTT. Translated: CSASFPQRGVTDTQYF.

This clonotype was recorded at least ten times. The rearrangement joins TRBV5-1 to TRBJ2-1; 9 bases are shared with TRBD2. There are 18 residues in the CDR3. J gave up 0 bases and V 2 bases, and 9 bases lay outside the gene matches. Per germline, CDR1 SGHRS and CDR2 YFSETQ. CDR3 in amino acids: CASSFGASGASSYNEQFF. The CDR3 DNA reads TGCGCCAGCAGCTTTGGGGCTAGCGGGGCGAGCTCCTACAATGAGCAGTTCTTC.

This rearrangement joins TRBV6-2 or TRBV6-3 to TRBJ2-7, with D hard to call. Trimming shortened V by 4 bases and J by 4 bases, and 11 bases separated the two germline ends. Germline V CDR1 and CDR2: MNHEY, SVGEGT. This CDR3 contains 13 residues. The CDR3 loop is CASSSWEGYEQYF. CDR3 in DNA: TGTGCCAGCAGTTCCTGGGAAGGATACGAGCAGTACTTC.

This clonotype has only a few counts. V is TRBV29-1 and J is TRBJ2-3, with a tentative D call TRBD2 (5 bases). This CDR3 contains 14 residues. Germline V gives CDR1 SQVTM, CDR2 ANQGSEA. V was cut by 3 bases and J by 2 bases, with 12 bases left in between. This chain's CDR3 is CSVDSGSSTDTQYF. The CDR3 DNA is TGCAGCGTTGATTCGGGGTCGTCCACAGATACGCAGTATTTT.

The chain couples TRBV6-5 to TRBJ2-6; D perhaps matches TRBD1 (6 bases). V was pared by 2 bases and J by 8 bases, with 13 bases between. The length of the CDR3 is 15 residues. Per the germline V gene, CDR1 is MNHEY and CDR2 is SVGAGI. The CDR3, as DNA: TGTGCCAGCAGTTACACGTCACAGGGACCCAACGTCCTGACTTTC. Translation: CASSYTSQGPNVLTF.

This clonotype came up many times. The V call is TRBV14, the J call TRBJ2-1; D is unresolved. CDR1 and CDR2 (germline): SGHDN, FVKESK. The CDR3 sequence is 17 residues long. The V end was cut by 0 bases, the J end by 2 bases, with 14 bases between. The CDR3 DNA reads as TGTGCCAGCAGCCAAGATCTTGGTCACCGAACCTACAATGAGCAGTTCTTC. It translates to CASSQDLGHRTYNEQFF.

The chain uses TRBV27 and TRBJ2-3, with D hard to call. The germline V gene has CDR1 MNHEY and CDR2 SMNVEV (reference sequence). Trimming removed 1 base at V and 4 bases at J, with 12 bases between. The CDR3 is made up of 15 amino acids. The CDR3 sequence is CASSLFPPPPDTQYF. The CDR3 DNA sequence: TGTGCCAGCAGTTTATTCCCCCCCCCGCCAGATACGCAGTATTTT.

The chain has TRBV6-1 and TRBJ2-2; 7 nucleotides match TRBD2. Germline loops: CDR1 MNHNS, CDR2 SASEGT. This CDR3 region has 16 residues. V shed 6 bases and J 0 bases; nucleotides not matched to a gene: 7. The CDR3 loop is CASSDKRGSNTGELFF. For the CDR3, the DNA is TGTGCCAGCAGCGATAAGCGGGGCTCGAACACCGGGGAGCTGTTTTTT.

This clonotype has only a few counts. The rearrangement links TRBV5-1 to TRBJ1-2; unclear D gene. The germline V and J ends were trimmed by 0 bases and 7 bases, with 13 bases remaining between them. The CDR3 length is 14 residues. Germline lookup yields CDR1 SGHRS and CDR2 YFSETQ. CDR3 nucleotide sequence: TGCGCCAGCAGCTTGGCCGTGGGTGAGGGTGGCTACACCTTC. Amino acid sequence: CASSLAVGEGGYTF.

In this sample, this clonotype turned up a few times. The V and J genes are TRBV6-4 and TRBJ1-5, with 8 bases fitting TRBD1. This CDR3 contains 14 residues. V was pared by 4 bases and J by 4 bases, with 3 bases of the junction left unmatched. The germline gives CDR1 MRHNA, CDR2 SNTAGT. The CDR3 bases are TGTGCCAGCAGTGCGACAGGGGAGAATCAGCCCCAGCATTTT. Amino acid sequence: CASSATGENQPQHF.

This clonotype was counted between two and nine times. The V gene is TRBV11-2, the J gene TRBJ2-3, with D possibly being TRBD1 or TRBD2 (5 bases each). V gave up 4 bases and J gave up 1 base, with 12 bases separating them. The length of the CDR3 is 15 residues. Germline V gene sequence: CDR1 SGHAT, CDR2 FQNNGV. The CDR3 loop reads CASSYRGRGTDTQYF. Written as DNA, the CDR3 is TGTGCCAGCAGCTATAGGGGACGGGGCACAGATACGCAGTATTTT.

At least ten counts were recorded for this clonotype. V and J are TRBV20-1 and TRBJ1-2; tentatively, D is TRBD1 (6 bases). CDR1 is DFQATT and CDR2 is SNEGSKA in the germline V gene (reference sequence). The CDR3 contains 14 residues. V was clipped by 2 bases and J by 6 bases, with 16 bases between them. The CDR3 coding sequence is TGCAGTGCTAGACTTACAGGGTTTCGGAATGGCTACACCTTC. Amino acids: CSARLTGFRNGYTF.